This TCR beta chain is from a study of long-term antiretroviral therapy in people with HIV. The CDR3 contains 13 residues. V was clipped by 7 bases and J by 6 bases, with 15 bases between them. Per the germline V gene, CDR1 is SNHLY and CDR2 is FYNNEI. At survey level, the immunoSEQ assay was run in its v3.0 version. Using immunoSEQ multiplex PCR, the repertoire was profiled, and TCRdb retains in-frame clones only, with some absent. Here the sample spans roughly 40,000 clones, about 95% being singletons. The sample holds one count of this clone. The TCR comes from a man aged 30 to 39 with HIV. This sample comprised unsorted PBMCs, obtained approximately 9.5 years after starting antiretroviral therapy. This chain links TRBV2 with TRBJ1-1, with D tentatively TRBD1 (5 bases). CDR3 residues: CASKSRELSEAFF. In DNA form, the CDR3 reads TGTGCCAGCAAGTCCAGGGAATTGTCTGAAGCTTTCTTT. The variable domain in full, with the rest retrieved from reference TRBV2 and TRBJ1-1, is EPEVTQTPSHQVTQMGQEVILRCVPISNHLYFYWYRQILGQKVEFLVSFYNNEISEKSEIFDDQFSVERPDGSNFTLKIRSTKLEDSAMYFCASKSRELSEAFFGQGTRLTVV.